This T cell receptor beta chain comes out of a study of T cell responses to AZD1222 COVID-19 vaccine. Study overall: Pooling was applied to second doses at about 4 or about 12 weeks. Points from the study as a whole: Repertoire collection took place solely once the T cell response had peaked. Close to half of all spike-specific TCRs reportedly target regions of the variants that are unmutated.

CDR3 length equals 13 residues. CDR1 and CDR2 (germline): MNHEY, SVGAGI. V was trimmed by 5 bases and J by 5 bases, leaving 12 bases between them. On this clone: Its specificity is not known.

Generated by immunoSEQ multiplex PCR, the TCRdb table keeps only in-frame clones and is missing some. The table lists 150,000 to 200,000 clones, 88% of them singletons, with around 8% in the top ten. The chain uses TRBV6-5 and TRBJ1-2; D possibly corresponds to TRBD1 (5 bases). Sequencing used peripheral blood, obtained on day 0 of AZD1222 vaccination. The sequence was collected from an adult in good health. The CDR3 sequence: CASSRDGPYGYTF. The CDR3 DNA reads TGTGCCAGCAGTCGGGACGGGCCTTATGGCTACACCTTC.